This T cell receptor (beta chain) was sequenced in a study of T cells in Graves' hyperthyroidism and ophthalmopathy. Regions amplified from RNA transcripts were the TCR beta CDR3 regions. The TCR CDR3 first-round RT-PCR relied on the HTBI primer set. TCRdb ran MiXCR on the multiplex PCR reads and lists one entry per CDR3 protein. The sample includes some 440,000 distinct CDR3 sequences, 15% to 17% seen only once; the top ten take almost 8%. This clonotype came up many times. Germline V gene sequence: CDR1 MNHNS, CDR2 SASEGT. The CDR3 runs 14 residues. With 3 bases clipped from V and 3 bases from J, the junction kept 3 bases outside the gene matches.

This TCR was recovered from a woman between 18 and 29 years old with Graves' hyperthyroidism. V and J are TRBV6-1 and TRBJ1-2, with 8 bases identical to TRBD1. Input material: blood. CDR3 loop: CASSEDRDYYGYTF. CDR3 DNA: TGTGCCAGCAGTGAGGACAGGGATTACTATGGCTACACCTTC.